These 10 T cell receptor beta chains came from one sample sequenced in a study of T cells expressing NK-cell markers. With the 5' RACE reads reprocessed, TCRdb shows one record per CDR3 protein and no DNA. Reported are roughly 420,000 distinct CDR3 sequences; the ten largest clones contain more than 7%. Sequenced: blood T cells: a sorted CD56 or NKG2C T cell subset, CD4+ or CD8+ T cells, or bulk PBMC T cells (not recorded which). The receptors here all came from a woman aged 18-70 years in good health.

J is TRBJ2-4 and V is TRBV20-1; TCRdb calls TRBD2, which cannot be checked without DNA. CDR3 length: 21 amino acids. CDR1 is DFQATT, CDR2 SNEGSKA, per germline (reference sequence). The CDR3 is CSARGVVTSGGSFLAKNIQYF.

The V gene is TRBV19, the J gene TRBJ2-1; the TRBD1 assignment by TCRdb is unverifiable without DNA. The germline CDR1 and CDR2 sequences are LNHDA and SQIVND (reference sequence). The CDR3 totals 15 residues. CDR3 residues: CASSQDRGLYNEQFF.

V and J are TRBV13 and TRBJ1-1; there is no DNA to check the TCRdb D call of TRBD1. This CDR3 is 17 amino acids long. From germline, CDR1 is PRHDT and CDR2 FYEKMQ (reference sequence). The CDR3 region is CASSPPDRGRRAAEAFF.

The chain recombines TRBV5-1 with TRBJ2-2. The CDR3 contains 15 residues. Germline V gene sequence: CDR1 SGHRS, CDR2 YFSETQ. This chain's CDR3 is CASSLDQGRIGELFF.

This chain joins TRBV28 and TRBJ2-7; lacking DNA, the TRBD1 call made by TCRdb goes unchecked. The CDR3 consists of 19 residues. The germline V gene encodes CDR1 MDHEN and CDR2 SYDVKM. CDR3 protein: CASSPASFQGGDGSYEQYF.

The rearrangement joins TRBV20-1 to TRBJ2-1; TCRdb outputs TRBD1, but without DNA this stays unchecked. CDR1 is DFQATT, CDR2 SNEGSKA, per germline (reference sequence). The CDR3 loop spans 14 amino acids. The CDR3 region is CSTKPTGAYNEQFF.

The CDR3 sequence: CSAALAGRTGELFF. The chain links TRBV20-1 to TRBJ2-2; no DNA is available, so the TRBD2 call from TCRdb remains unchecked. There are 14 residues in the CDR3. Germline assignment: CDR1 DFQATT and CDR2 SNEGSKA (reference sequence).

The V gene is TRBV18, the J gene TRBJ2-7; the TCRdb call, TRBD1, lacks DNA for checking. CDR3 length: 14 amino acids. In germline, CDR1 is KGHSH, CDR2 LQKENI. The CDR3 spells CASSLYGQDYEQYF.

The chain carries TRBV9 and TRBJ2-3; TCRdb names TRBD1, which stays unverified in the absence of DNA. CDR3 length: 15 amino acids. Germline values: CDR1 SGDLS, CDR2 YYNGEE. The CDR3 region is CASSTQGVPSDTQYF.

The chain recombines TRBV18 with TRBJ2-1; TCRdb calls TRBD1, which cannot be checked without DNA. CDR1 and CDR2 (germline): KGHSH, LQKENI. This CDR3 comprises 16 residues. This CDR3 is CASSPLGLGAYNEQFF.